This T cell receptor beta chain was found in a study of blood T cell repertoires in COVID-19 (dated by TCRdb to 2018 to 2020). With regard to the full study: Samples covering the acute and convalescent phases of COVID-19 were provided by collaborators in the United States, Italy and Spain. Where available, HLA class I and class II types were taken from metadata supplied by the sample provider and were not determined by assay-based typing. Samples came from the ongoing ImmuneRACE study (first 160 participants) plus 1,254 subjects from 6 global collaborators. The dataset comprised deeply sampled blood TCRbeta repertoires from subjects exposed to, actively infected with, or recovered from COVID-19. Sample metadata almost always included a de-identified subject ID, COVID-19 status, age in years and sex. The repertoires were released in a freely available public database meant as a resource for research on the immune response to SARS-CoV-2. The material from the prospective study consisted of cDNA or gDNA derived from T cells, B-cell-depleted T cells, or PBMCs.

Collaborating institutions collected whole blood in K2EDTA tubes following their own protocols. For TCRbeta analysis, collaborators shipped samples as frozen whole blood, isolated PBMCs, or DNA extracted from either of those sample types. The immunoSEQ Assay, a bias-controlled multiplex PCR, was used to amplify TCRbeta CDR3 regions from genomic DNA. Per the source publication's procedure: The number of nucleated cells in each sample was estimated by amplification of reference gene primers within the assay. Sequence reads were collapsed and filtered to measure the absolute abundance of every unique TCRbeta CDR3 rearrangement. Productive Simpson clonality was computed per sample as the square root of Simpson's diversity index over productive rearrangements. TCRdb retrieved this table from immuneACCESS and kept in-frame rearrangements only. Not all clones are present; in checked studies, unresolved V genes account for under half, and no reason is known for the remainder. The DNA was the basis for D and trimming; V, J and clone size are from that table. In all, the sample holds around 51,000 clones, and 86% of those were seen once. The top ten hold over 3.5% of the sample.

Details on this clone: This receptor's antigen is unknown. It has no much larger one-base neighbor in the sample; base qualities were not kept.

The V and J ends are trimmed by 0 bases and 3 bases, leaving 6 bases between them. The CDR3 runs 13 amino acids, cysteine and phenylalanine included. CDR3 DNA only is kept here, 39 bases in frame from base 1. CDR1 and CDR2 were assigned from the germline V gene (reference sequence) as LNHDA and SQIVND. The research as a whole found: The quantity of clinical and demographic metadata differed by source and by participant and was supplied without curation.

Sequencing was done on a sample of peripheral blood. The source is a man older than 75 with active COVID-19. The rearranged segments are TRBV19 and TRBJ2-7; no D gene can be assigned with confidence. The DNA sequence is given as TGTGCCAGTAGTATAGAGTTCAGCTACGAGCAGTACTTC. Its coded protein is CASSIEFSYEQYF.